What follows describes a single T cell receptor (beta chain). This specimen includes other DNA sequences encoding the same CDR3. The sample originates from a study of control samples from healthy donors and cancer patients. TCRdb's table, derived via immunoSEQ multiplex PCR, lists solely in-frame clones and lacks some. The sample has around 83,000 clones; 90% to 95% are singletons. This CDR3 is built from 14 residues. The germline V gene encodes CDR1 SGHRS and CDR2 YFSETQ. Trimming cost V 0 bases and J 10 bases, with 11 bases left between them. This clonotype was obtained from a woman aged 40-49 years with lung cancer. Sequenced material: PBMCs. The chain couples TRBV5-1 to TRBJ1-6, with D possibly matching TRBD1 (6 bases). CDR3 sequence (DNA): TGCGCCAGCAGCTTGGGGCAGGGGAACTCACCCCTCCACTTT. Amino acids: CASSLGQGNSPLHF.